Reported below is one T cell receptor beta chain. Its matching antigen is unknown. The sample originates from a study of identical twins. TCRdb reanalysed the 5' RACE reads using MiXCR and keeps one entry per CDR3 protein. Of about 530,000 distinct CDR3 sequences listed, around 20% are singletons. The CDR3 is 15 amino acids. The ends were cut back, 4 bases at V and 3 bases at J, with 15 bases in the middle. Germline V CDR1 and CDR2: SGDLS, YYNGEE. Study outcomes and limitations: Those out-of-frame alpha sequences shared by twins showed an excess of low generation probability. Cord blood's abundant beta clonotypes had fewer insertions, unlike memory repertoires.

This sample also belongs to another study, concerning yellow fever vaccine responses in identical twins.

The clonotype comes from a woman between 18 and 29 years old in good health. The sample consisted of CD4+ T cells sorted from blood. V usage is TRBV9 and J usage is TRBJ2-3, with D perhaps TRBD2 (5 bases). CDR3 in DNA: TGTGCCAGCAGCAGCGGTACTAGTTGGACAGATACGCAGTATTTT. Translation: CASSSGTSWTDTQYF. Supplemented by reference TRBV9 and TRBJ2-3, the full variable domain reads DSGVTQTPKHLITATGQRVTLRCSPRSGDLSVYWYQQSLDQGLQFLIQYYNGEERAKGNILERFSAQQFPDLHSELNLSSLELGDSALYFCASSSGTSWTDTQYFGPGTRLTVL.